This is a list of T cell receptor beta chains from one sample in a study of tumor-infiltrating lymphocytes in primary liver carcinoma. TCRdb reprocessed the multiplex PCR reads via MiXCR and lists one record per CDR3 protein. The table lists fewer than 80,000 distinct CDR3 sequences, around 66% of them singletons. The sample comprised tumor-adjacent normal liver tissue. The receptors derive from a man aged 35-49 years with primary liver carcinoma and hepatitis B virus infection. CDR3s include the opening cysteine and the closing phenylalanine or tryptophan. Each record gives: D gene, J gene, V gene, clone size, CDR3 DNA, CDR3 protein. D genes are given only for firm matches. Clone sizes are given selectively: once, few, many, or a class where the clone is expanded.

TRBD1	TRBJ2-3	TRBV9	.	TGTGTCGGCAGCGAATCGACAGGGACCATAGATACGCAGTATTTT	CVGSESTGTIDTQYF
.	TRBJ2-3	TRBV29-1	.	TGCAGTGTTGGGCAGGATGGGGATACGCAGTATTTT	CSVGQDGDTQYF
TRBD1	TRBJ2-7	TRBV6-5	few	TGTGCCAGCAGTTACCAGGACAGGAGATACGAGCAGTACTTC	CASSYQDRRYEQYF
TRBD1	TRBJ2-1	TRBV5-6	.	TGTGCCAGCAGCCTTCTCGGACAGGATTCCTACAATGAGCAGCTCTTC	CASSLLGQDSYNEQLF
TRBD2	TRBJ2-1	TRBV29-1	.	TGCAGCGTCCAAACCACTAGCGACAATGAGCAGTTCTTC	CSVQTTSDNEQFF
.	TRBJ2-1	TRBV6-5	.	TGTGCCAGCAGGGAATACAGGAGCTCCTACAATGAGCAGTTCTTC	CASREYRSSYNEQFF
.	TRBJ2-3	TRBV7-3	many	TGTGCCAGCAGCGGGGGACACTTTAGCACAGATACGCAGTATTTT	CASSGGHFSTDTQYF
.	TRBJ2-3	TRBV12-3/TRBV12-4	.	TGTGCCAACAGTTTTCATTCAGGCGGCATAGATACGCAGTATTTT	CANSFHSGGIDTQYF
.	TRBJ2-6	TRBV29-1	few	TGCAGCATTGTATCTGGGGCCAACGTCCTGACTTTC	CSIVSGANVLTF
TRBD1	TRBJ2-3	TRBV11-2	.	TGTGCTAGCAGCAAACAGGGGGCAGATACGCAGTATTTT	CASSKQGADTQYF
.	TRBJ2-1	TRBV7-9	.	TGTGCCAGCAGCTTGTCCACCCCCCTCGCCTGGAATGAGCAGTTCTTC	CASSLSTPLAWNEQFF
.	TRBJ2-3	TRBV7-8	many	TGTGCCAGCAGCTTAGGTGCGTCGGGGACCACAGATACGCAGTATTTT	CASSLGASGTTDTQYF
.	TRBJ2-7	TRBV6-5	.	TGTGCCAGCAGCCGCGGGGTATACACCTACGAGCACTACTTC	CASSRGVYTYEHYF
TRBD2	TRBJ2-5	TRBV29-1	.	TGCAGCGTTAAACGTGGAGGACTAGTTCTGGAAGAGACCCAGTACTTC	CSVKRGGLVLEETQYF
.	TRBJ2-5	TRBV11-2	.	TGTGCCAGCAGATCCCGGGATTCGGCCCAACAAGAGACCCAGTACTTC	CASRSRDSAQQETQYF
.	TRBJ1-4	TRBV12-3/TRBV12-4	few	TGTGCCAGCAGTTTAGCGGGAACTGAAAGACTGTTCTTT	CASSLAGTERLFF
.	TRBJ2-5	TRBV4-1	few	TGCGCCAGCAGTCCCGAACAAGAAACCCAGTACTTC	CASSPEQETQYF
.	TRBJ2-7	TRBV6-1	.	TGTGCCAGCACCCCGACGGAGGACCCAAGCTACGAGCGGTACTTC	CASTPTEDPSYERYF
.	TRBJ2-1	TRBV4-1	many	TGCGCCAGCACCCCCTCAAGCGGAGGGGACTACAATGAGCAGTTCTTC	CASTPSSGGDYNEQFF
TRBD2	TRBJ2-4	TRBV29-1	.	TGCAGCGTTGAGTGGGGGGGAGAAAACAATCAGTACTTC	CSVEWGGENNQYF
.	TRBJ2-1	TRBV6-6	.	TGTGCCAGCAGCCACCGAACGTACAGGGCCTTAAGCTTCTACAATGAGCAGTTCTTC	CASSHRTYRALSFYNEQFF
.	TRBJ1-3	TRBV7-2	.	TGTGCCAGCAACTTAGTGTCAGAGACGAGGGGAAACACCATATATTTT	CASNLVSETRGNTIYF
TRBD1	TRBJ2-4	TRBV6-5	many	TGTGCCAGCAGTAGGGACAGGAGTTACATTCAGTACTTC	CASSRDRSYIQYF
.	TRBJ2-1	TRBV11-1	.	TGTGCCAGCAGCTTATACCGCTCCGCGGGATGGTCCTTCAATGAGCAGTTCTTC	CASSLYRSAGWSFNEQFF
.	TRBJ2-1	TRBV6-1	.	TGTGCCAGCACCAGCTACAATGAGCAGTTCTTC	CASTSYNEQFF
.	TRBJ2-7	TRBV10-3	.	TGTGCCTCCCAAACAGGTTCACCCTACGAGCAGTACTTC	CASQTGSPYEQYF
.	TRBJ1-5	TRBV5-5	.	TGTGTCAGCAGCTTGTTCGCACTTAATCAGCCCCAGCATTTT	CVSSLFALNQPQHF
TRBD2	TRBJ2-1	TRBV7-3	.	TGTGCCAGCAGCTTGGGAGCGGGGCCACCGTTCTTC	CASSLGAGPPFF
.	TRBJ1-2	TRBV6-6	.	TGTGCCAGCAGCTCCGATACAGACTATGGCTACACCTTC	CASSSDTDYGYTF
.	TRBJ2-1	TRBV7-8	.	TGTGCCGACAGCCCGCTTGAAGGCTCAGCGGTCTCCTACAATGAGCAGTTCTTC	CADSPLEGSAVSYNEQFF
.	TRBJ1-5	TRBV28	once	TGTGCCAGCGGTCCACGGACAGAGCTACTACGTCAGCCCCAGCATTTT	CASGPRTELLRQPQHF
TRBD2	TRBJ2-7	TRBV11-2	.	TGTGCCAGCAACTTAGTCCCTGAGGCTAGCGGGAGGGAGCGTGAGCGGTACTTC	CASNLVPEASGRERERYF
.	TRBJ2-7	TRBV4-2	.	TGTGCCAGCAGCCAAGCGGCTATCTGGGTTTCCTACGAGCAATACTTC	CASSQAAIWVSYEQYF
.	TRBJ2-3	TRBV4-1	few	TGCGCCAGCAGCCAAGATCCGACTGGAAGGGATACGCAGTATTTT	CASSQDPTGRDTQYF
TRBD2	TRBJ2-1	TRBV7-3	.	TGTGCCCGCGGGAGAGCGGGAGGGCCTCATGAGCAGTTCTTC	CARGRAGGPHEQFF
TRBD1	TRBJ1-2	TRBV9	.	TGTGCCAGCAGCGCTGGACAGGGATTAGGTTACACCTTC	CASSAGQGLGYTF
.	TRBJ1-4	TRBV7-8	.	.	CAGSLESQGENCFF
.	TRBJ1-1	TRBV6-2/TRBV6-3	once	TGTACCAGCAGTTACCCAGCGCTAAACACTGAAGCTTTCTTT	CTSSYPALNTEAFF
.	TRBJ2-5	TRBV7-8	.	TGTGTCAGCAGCTTAAGCGAGACCCAGTACTTC	CVSSLSETQYF
TRBD2	TRBJ2-3	TRBV4-2	.	TGTGCCAGCAGCCAATGGGTAGCGGGAGGGCCGGTTGGGACAGATACGCAGTATTTT	CASSQWVAGGPVGTDTQYF
.	TRBJ2-7	TRBV7-8	.	TGTGCCAACAGCTTGCTACTAAACTCCTACGAGCAGTACTTC	CANSLLLNSYEQYF
.	TRBJ2-1	TRBV5-5	.	TGTGTCAGCAGCTCGGCAGGGGGGCATGAGCAGTTCTTC	CVSSSAGGHEQFF
.	TRBJ1-6	TRBV6-1	once	TGCGCCAGCAGTGAAAACCCCCCGGGGCAGAATAATCCACCCCTCCACTTT	CASSENPPGQNNPPLHF
TRBD2	TRBJ2-1	TRBV11-2	large	TGTGCCAGCAGCCCCCAGCGGGAGGGATTGGGTGAGCAGTTCTTC	CASSPQREGLGEQFF
TRBD2	TRBJ2-1	TRBV11-3	once	TGCGCCAACTGCTCATACCGCTCCGCGGGAGGGTCCTACAATGAGCAGTTCTTC	CANCSYRSAGGSYNEQFF
TRBD2	TRBJ2-1	TRBV10-3	.	TGTACCATCAGTTTAGCGGGAGTGAACAATGAGCAGTTTTTC	CTISLAGVNNEQFF
TRBD2	TRBJ2-7	TRBV6-5	many	TGTGCCAGCAGTCCCACGGGGGGTAGCGAGCAGTACTTC	CASSPTGGSEQYF
.	TRBJ2-5	TRBV7-9	.	TGTACCGGCAGCTTCGAAATGCGGGTGGAGACCCAGTACTTC	CTGSFEMRVETQYF
TRBD2	TRBJ2-2	TRBV4-2	few	TGTGCCAGCAGTCAAGGACTAGTGGTGAACACCGGGGAGCTGTTTTTT	CASSQGLVVNTGELFF
.	TRBJ1-1	TRBV4-2	.	TGTACCAGCAGCACAAACCAGAGAGGCGCTGAAGCTTTCTTT	CTSSTNQRGAEAFF
.	TRBJ2-2	TRBV13	.	TGTGCCAGCATCTTCAACCAGTTTGACACCGGGGAGATGTTTTTT	CASIFNQFDTGEMFF
TRBD2	TRBJ2-1	TRBV29-1	.	TGCAGCGTTGGGGCTAGCGGCAGATACAATGAGCAGTTCTTC	CSVGASGRYNEQFF
.	TRBJ2-7	TRBV11-1	few	TGTGCCAGCAGTTGGGACCAAAACTACGAGCAGTACTTC	CASSWDQNYEQYF
TRBD2	TRBJ2-1	TRBV11-2	.	TGTGCCAGCAGTTCAGGGTCCGGGGCGGGAGGCCCCTACAATGAGCAGTTCTTC	CASSSGSGAGGPYNEQFF
TRBD1	TRBJ1-2	TRBV6-5	.	TGTGGCAGCAGTCCGAGACAGGGTTTCGGCGACACCTTC	CGSSPRQGFGDTF
TRBD2	TRBJ2-1	TRBV5-1	.	TGCGCCAGCACCCACCGGCTAGCGGGCATCTACAATGAGCAGTTCTTT	CASTHRLAGIYNEQFF
.	TRBJ1-5	TRBV6-2/TRBV6-3	.	TGTGCCAGCAGTTGCTCCCAGGGTAATCAGCCCCAGCATTTT	CASSCSQGNQPQHF
.	TRBJ1-6	TRBV4-3	once	TGCGCCAGCAGCCAAGATTGGAATTCACCCCACCACTTC	CASSQDWNSPHHF
.	TRBJ2-1	TRBV11-3	few	TGTGCCAGTAGCTTAAGTGCCAATGAGCAGTTCTTC	CASSLSANEQFF